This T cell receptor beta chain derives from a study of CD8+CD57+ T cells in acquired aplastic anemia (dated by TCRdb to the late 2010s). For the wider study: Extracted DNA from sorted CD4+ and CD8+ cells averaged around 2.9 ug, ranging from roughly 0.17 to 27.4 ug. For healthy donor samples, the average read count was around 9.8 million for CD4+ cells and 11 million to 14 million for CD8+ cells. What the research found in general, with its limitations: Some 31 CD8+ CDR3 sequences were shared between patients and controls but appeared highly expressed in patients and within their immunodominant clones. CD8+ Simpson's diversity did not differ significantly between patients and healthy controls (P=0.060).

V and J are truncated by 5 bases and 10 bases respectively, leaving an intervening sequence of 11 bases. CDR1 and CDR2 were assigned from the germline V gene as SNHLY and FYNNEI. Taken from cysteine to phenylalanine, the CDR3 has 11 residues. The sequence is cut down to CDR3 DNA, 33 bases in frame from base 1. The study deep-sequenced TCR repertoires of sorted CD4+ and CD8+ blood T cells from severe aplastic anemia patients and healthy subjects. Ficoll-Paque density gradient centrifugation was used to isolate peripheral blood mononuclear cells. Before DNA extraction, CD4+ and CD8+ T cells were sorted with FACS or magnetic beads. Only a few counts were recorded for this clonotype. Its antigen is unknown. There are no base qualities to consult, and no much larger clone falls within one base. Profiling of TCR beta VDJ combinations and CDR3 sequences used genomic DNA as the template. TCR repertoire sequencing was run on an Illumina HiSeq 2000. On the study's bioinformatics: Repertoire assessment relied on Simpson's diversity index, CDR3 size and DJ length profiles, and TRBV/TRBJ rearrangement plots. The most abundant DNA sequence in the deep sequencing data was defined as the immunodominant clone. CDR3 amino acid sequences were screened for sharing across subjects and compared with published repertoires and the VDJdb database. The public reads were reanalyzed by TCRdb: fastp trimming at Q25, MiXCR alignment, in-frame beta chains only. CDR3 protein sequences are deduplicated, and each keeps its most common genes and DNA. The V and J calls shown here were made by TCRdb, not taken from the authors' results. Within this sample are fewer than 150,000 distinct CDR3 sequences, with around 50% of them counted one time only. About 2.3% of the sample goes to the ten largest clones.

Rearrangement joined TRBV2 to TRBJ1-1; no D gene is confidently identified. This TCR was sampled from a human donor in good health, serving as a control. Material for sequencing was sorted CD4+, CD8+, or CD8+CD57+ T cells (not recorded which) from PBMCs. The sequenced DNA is TGTGCCAGCAGTCCCCAAATTGGAGCTTTCTTT. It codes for CASSPQIGAFF.